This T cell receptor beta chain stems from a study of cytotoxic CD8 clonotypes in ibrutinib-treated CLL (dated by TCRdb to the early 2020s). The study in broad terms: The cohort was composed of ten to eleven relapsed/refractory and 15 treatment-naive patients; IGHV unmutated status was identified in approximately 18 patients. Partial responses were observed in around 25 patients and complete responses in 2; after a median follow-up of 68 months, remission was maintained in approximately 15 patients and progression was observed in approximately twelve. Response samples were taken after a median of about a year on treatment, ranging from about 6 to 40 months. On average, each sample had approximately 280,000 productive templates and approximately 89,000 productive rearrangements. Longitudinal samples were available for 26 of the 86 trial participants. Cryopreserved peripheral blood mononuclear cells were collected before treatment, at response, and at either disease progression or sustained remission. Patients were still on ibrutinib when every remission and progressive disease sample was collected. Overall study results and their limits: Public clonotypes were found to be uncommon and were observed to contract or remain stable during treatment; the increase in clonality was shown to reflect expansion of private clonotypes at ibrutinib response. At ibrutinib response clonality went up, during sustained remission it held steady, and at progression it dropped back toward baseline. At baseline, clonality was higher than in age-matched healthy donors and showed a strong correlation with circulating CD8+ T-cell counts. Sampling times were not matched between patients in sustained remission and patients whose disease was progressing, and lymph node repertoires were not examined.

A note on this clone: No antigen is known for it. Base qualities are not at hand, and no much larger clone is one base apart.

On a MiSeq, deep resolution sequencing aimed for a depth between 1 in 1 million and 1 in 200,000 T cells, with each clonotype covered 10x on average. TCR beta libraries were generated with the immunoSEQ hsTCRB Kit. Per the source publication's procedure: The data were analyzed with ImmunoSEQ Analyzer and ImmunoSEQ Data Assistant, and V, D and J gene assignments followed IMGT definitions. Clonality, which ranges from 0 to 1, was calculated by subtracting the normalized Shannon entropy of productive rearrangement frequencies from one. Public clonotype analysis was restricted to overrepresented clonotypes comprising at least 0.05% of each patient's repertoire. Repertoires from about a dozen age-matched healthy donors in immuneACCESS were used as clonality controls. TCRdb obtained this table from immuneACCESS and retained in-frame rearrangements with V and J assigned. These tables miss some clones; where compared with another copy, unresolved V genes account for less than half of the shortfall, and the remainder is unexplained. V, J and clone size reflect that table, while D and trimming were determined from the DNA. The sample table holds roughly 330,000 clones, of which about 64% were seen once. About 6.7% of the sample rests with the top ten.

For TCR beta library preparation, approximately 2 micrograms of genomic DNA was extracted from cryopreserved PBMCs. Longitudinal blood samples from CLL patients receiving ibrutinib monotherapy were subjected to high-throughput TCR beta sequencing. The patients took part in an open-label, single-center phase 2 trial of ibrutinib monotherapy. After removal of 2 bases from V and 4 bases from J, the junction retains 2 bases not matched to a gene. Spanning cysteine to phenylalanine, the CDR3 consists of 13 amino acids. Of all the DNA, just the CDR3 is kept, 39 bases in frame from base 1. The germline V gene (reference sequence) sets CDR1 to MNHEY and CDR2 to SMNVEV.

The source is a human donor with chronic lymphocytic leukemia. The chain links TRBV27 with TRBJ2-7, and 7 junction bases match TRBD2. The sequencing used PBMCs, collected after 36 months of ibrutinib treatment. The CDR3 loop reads CASSLGGVYEQYF. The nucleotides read TGTGCCAGCAGTTTAGGGGGGGTGTACGAGCAGTACTTC.